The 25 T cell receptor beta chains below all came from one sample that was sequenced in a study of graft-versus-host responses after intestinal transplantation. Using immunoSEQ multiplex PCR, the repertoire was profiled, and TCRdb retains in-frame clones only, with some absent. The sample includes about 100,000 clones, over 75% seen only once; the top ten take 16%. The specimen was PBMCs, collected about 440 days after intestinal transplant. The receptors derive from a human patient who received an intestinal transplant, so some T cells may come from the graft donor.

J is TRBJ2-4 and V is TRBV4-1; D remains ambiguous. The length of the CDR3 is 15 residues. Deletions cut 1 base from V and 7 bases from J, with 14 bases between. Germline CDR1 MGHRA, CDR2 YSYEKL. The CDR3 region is CASSQVLSLGNIQYF. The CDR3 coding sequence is TGCGCCAGCAGCCAAGTCTTGTCTCTGGGGAACATTCAGTACTTC.

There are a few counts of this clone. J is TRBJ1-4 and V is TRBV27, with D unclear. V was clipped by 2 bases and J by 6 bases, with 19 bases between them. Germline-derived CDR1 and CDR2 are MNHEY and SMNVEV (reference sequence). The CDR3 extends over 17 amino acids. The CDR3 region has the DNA TGTGCCAGCAGTTTAGGGCAGGTGAACACCTTTTATGAAAAACTGTTTTTT. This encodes CASSLGQVNTFYEKLFF.

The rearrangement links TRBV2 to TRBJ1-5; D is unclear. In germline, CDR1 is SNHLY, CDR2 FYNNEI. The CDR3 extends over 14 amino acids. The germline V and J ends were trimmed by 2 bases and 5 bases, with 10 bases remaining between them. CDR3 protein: CASSERVGYQPQHF. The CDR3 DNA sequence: TGTGCCAGCAGTGAACGTGTTGGCTATCAGCCCCAGCATTTT. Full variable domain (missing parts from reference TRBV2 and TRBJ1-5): EPEVTQTPSHQVTQMGQEVILRCVPISNHLYFYWYRQILGQKVEFLVSFYNNEISEKSEIFDDQFSVERPDGSNFTLKIRSTKLEDSAMYFCASSERVGYQPQHFGDGTRLSIL.

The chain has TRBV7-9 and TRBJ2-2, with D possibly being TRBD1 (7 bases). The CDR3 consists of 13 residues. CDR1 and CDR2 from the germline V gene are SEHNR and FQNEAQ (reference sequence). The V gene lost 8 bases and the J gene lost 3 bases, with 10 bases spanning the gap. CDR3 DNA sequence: TGTGCCAGCCGCAGGGGGGACACCGGGGAGCTGTTTTTT. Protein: CASRRGDTGELFF.

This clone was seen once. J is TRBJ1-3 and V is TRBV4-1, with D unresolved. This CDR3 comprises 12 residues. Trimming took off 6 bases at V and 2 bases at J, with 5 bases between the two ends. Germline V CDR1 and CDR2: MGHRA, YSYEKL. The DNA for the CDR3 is TGCGCCAGCAGTGAAGCTGGAAACACCATATATTTT. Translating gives CASSEAGNTIYF.

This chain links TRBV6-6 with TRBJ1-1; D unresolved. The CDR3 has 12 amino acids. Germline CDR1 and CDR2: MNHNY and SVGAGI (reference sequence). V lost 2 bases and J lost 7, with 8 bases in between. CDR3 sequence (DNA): TGTGCCAGCAGTTACCTCGGGCATGAAGCTTTCTTT. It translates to CASSYLGHEAFF.

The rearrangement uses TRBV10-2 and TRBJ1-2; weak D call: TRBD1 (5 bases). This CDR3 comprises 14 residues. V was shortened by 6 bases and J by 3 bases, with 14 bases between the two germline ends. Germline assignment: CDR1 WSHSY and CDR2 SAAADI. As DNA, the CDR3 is TGCGCCAGCAGACAGGCAGGGCTGGACTATGGCTACACCTTC. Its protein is CASRQAGLDYGYTF.

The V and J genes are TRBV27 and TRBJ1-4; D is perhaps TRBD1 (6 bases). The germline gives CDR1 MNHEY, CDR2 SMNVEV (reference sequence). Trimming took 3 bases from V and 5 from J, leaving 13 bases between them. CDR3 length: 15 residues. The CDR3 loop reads CASSFEGGENEKLFF. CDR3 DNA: TGTGCCAGCAGTTTTGAGGGGGGCGAAAATGAAAAACTGTTTTTT.

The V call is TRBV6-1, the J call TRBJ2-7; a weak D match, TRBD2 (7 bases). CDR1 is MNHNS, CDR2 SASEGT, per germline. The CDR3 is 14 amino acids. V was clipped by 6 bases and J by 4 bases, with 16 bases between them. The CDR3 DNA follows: TGTGCCAGCAGGGAGGGGGGGACTACTTACGAGCAGTACTTC. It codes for CASREGGTTYEQYF.

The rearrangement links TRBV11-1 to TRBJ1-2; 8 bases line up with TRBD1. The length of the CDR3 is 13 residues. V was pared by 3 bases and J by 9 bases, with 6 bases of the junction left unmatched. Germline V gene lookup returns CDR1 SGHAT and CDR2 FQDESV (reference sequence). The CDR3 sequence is CASSFGAGGSYTF. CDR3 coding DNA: TGTGCCAGCAGCTTCGGGGCAGGGGGCAGCTACACCTTC.

The CDR3 loop is CASSIAGEGGAKNIQYF. The CDR3 nucleotides read TGTGCCAGTAGTATCGCGGGGGAAGGAGGAGCCAAAAACATTCAGTACTTC. The J gene is TRBJ2-4, the V gene TRBV19; TRBD2 agrees at 7 bases. Per the germline V gene, CDR1 is LNHDA and CDR2 is SQIVND (reference sequence). Unmatched junction bases numbered 8, after V lost 3 bases and J lost 0 bases. This CDR3 has 17 amino acids.

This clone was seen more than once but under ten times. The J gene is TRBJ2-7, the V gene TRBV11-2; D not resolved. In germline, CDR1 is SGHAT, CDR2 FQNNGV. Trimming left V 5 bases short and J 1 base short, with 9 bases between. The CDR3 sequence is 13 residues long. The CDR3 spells CASSRVRSYEQYF. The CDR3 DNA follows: TGTGCCAGCAGCCGGGTACGGTCCTACGAGCAGTACTTC. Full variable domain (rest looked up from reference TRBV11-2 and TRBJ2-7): EAGVAQSPRYKIIEKRQSVAFWCNPISGHATLYWYQQILGQGPKLLIQFQNNGVVDDSQLPKDRFSAERLKGVDSTLKIQPAKLEDSAVYLCASSRVRSYEQYFGPGTRLTVT.

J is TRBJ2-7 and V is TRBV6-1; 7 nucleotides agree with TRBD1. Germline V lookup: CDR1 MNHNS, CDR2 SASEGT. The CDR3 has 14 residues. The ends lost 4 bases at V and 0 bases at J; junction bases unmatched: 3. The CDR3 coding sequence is TGTGCCAGCAGTGGACAGGGATTCTCCTACGAGCAGTACTTC. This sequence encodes CASSGQGFSYEQYF.

CDR3 nucleotide sequence: TGTGCCAGCAGACGTACTAGCGGGGGCCCCTACGAGCAGTACTTC. Translating gives CASRRTSGGPYEQYF. The V call is TRBV7-2, the J call TRBJ2-7; 11 bases line up with TRBD2. Per germline, CDR1 SGHTA and CDR2 FQGNSA. This CDR3 comprises 15 residues. J gave up 2 bases and V 6 bases, and 6 bases lay outside the gene matches.

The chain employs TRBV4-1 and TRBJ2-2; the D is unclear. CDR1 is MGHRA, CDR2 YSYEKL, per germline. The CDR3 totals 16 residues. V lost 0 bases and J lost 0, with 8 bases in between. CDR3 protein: CASSQDPGSNTGELFF. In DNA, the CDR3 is TGCGCCAGCAGCCAAGATCCCGGATCGAACACCGGGGAGCTGTTTTTT.

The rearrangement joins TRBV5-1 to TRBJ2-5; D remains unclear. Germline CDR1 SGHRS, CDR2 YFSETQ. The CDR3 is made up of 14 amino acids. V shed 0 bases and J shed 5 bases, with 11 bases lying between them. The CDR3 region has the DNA TGCGCCAGCAGCTTGGTAGCTAGTGGGGAGACCCAGTACTTC. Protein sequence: CASSLVASGETQYF.

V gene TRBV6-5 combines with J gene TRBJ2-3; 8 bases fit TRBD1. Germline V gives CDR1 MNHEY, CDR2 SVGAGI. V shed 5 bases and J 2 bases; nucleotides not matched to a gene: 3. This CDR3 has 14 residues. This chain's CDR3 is CASSRTGSTDTQYF. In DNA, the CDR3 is TGTGCCAGCAGTCGGACAGGGTCCACAGATACGCAGTATTTT.

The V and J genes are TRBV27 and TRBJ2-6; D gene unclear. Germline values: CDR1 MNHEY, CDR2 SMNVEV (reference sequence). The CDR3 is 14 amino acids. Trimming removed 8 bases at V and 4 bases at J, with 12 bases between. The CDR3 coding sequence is TGTGCCAGCCGTGGGTTGGGGGGGGCCAACGTCCTGACTTTC. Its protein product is CASRGLGGANVLTF.

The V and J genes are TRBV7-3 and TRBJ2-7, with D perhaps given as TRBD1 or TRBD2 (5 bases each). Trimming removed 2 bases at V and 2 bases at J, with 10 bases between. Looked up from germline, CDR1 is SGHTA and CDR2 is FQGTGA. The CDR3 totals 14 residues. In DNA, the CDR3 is TGTGCCAGCAGCTTATATGGGGGAACCTACGAGCAGTACTTC. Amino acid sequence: CASSLYGGTYEQYF.

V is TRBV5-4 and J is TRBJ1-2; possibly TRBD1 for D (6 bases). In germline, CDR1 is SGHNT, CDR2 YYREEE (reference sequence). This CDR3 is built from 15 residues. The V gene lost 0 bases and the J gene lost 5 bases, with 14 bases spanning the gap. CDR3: CASSLVSTGSYGYTF. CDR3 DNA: TGTGCCAGCAGCTTGGTATCGACAGGATCATATGGCTACACCTTC.

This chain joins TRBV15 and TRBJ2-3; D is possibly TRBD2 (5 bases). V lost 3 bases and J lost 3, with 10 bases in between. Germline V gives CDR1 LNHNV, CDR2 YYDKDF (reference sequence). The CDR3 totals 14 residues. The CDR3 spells CATSSPGETDTQYF. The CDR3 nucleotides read TGTGCCACCAGCAGCCCCGGGGAAACAGATACGCAGTATTTT.

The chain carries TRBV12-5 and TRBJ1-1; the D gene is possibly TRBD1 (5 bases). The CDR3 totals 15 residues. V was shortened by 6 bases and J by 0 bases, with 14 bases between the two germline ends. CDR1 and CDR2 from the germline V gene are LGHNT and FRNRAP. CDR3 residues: CASGRQRSMNTEAFF. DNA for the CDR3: TGTGCTAGTGGACGACAGCGATCAATGAACACTGAAGCTTTCTTT.

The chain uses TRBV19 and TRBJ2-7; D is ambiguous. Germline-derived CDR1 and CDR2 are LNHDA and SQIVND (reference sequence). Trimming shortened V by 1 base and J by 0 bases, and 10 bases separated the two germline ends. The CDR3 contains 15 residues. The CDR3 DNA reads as TGTGCCAGTAGTATAGGGAGAGGAAGCTCCTACGAGCAGTACTTC. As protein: CASSIGRGSSYEQYF.

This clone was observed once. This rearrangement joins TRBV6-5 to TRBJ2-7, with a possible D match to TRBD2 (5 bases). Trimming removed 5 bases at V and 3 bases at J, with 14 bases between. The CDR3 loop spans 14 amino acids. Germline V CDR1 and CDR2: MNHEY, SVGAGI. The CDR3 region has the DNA TGTGCCAGCAGTCGGTACGGGGTTTACTACGAGCAGTACTTC. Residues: CASSRYGVYYEQYF.

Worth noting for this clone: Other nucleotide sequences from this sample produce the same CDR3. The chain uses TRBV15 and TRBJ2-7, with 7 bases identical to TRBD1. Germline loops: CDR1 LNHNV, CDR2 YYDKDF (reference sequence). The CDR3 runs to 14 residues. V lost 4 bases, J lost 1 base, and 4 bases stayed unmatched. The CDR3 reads CATSTAQGSYEQYF. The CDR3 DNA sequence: TGTGCCACCAGCACGGCACAGGGGTCCTACGAGCAGTACTTC.